These 15 T cell receptor beta chains originate from one sample sequenced in a study of CD8+CD57+ T cells in acquired aplastic anemia. Genomic DNA served as template for TCR beta VDJ and CDR3 profiling. TCRdb re-derived calls from the reads in MiXCR, one entry per CDR3 protein. The sample has around 230,000 distinct CDR3 sequences, over 60% seen once. Sequencing used sorted CD4+, CD8+, or CD8+CD57+ T cells (not recorded which) from PBMCs. The receptors shown here come from a human donor in good health.

The rearrangement uses TRBV2 and TRBJ1-2; no reliable D call. Trimming pared 2 bases from V and 5 bases from J, leaving 9 bases between. Germline V gives CDR1 SNHLY, CDR2 FYNNEI. The CDR3 spans 13 residues. The CDR3 bases are TGTGCCAGCAGTGAACTCTGGACTTATGGCTACACCTTC. Its protein is CASSELWTYGYTF.

This rearrangement joins TRBV27 to TRBJ1-1, with D possibly matching TRBD1 (5 bases). The V end lost 0 bases, the J end lost 5 bases, and 10 bases lay between the germline ends. From germline, CDR1 is MNHEY and CDR2 SMNVEV (reference sequence). The CDR3 runs 14 residues. The CDR3 reads CASSLSAGRTEAFF. The CDR3 coding sequence is TGTGCCAGCAGTTTATCGGCAGGGAGAACTGAAGCTTTCTTT.

A word on this clonotype: An end of the junction differs from the germline gene, which may be a read error. The chain employs TRBV2 and TRBJ2-5; possibly TRBD1 or TRBD2 for D (5 bases each). The CDR3 is 16 residues long. The germline V gene encodes CDR1 SNHLY and CDR2 FYNNEI. CDR3 in amino acids: CASQATGTHRQENQYF. The CDR3 coding sequence is TGTGCCAGCCAAGCCACCGGGACCCATCGCCAAGAGAACCAGTACTTC.

This clonotype was recorded at least ten times. The J gene is TRBJ1-4, the V gene TRBV6-5; no clear D gene. The V end was cut by 7 bases, the J end by 0 bases, with 9 bases between. The CDR3 totals 14 residues. Per the germline V gene, CDR1 is MNHEY and CDR2 is SVGAGI. Here the CDR3 DNA reads TGTGCCAGCATGGACCCTACAACTAATGAAAAACTGTTTTTT. Its translation is CASMDPTTNEKLFF.

V and J are TRBV7-8 and TRBJ2-3; 13 nucleotides match TRBD2. CDR1 is SGHVS and CDR2 is FQNEAQ in the germline V gene. V dropped 6 bases and J dropped 6; count of bases not matched to a gene: 15. This CDR3 comprises 18 residues. The CDR3 DNA reads TGTGCCAGCAGTGAATCCCGACTAGCGGGAGGTTGGGGGGATACGCAGTATTTT. As protein: CASSESRLAGGWGDTQYF.

Comment on this clonotype: One end of the junction does not line up with germline, which may come from a read error. The chain joins TRBV5-1 to TRBJ2-7; 10 positions agree with TRBD2. This CDR3 is 16 amino acids long. CDR1 and CDR2 (germline): SGHRS, YFSETQ. The CDR3, as DNA: TGTGCCAGCAGCTTAGGGGGACTAGCGTTCTCCTACGAGCAGTACTTC. It codes for CASSLGGLAFSYEQYF.

This clonotype was observed at least ten times. The J gene is TRBJ1-1, the V gene TRBV6-5, with a possible D match to TRBD1 (5 bases). The CDR3 is 14 amino acids. In germline, CDR1 is MNHEY, CDR2 SVGAGI. V was clipped by 6 bases and J by 5 bases, with 16 bases between them. The CDR3 spells CASRPGGRGTEAFF. Here the CDR3 DNA reads TGTGCCAGCAGGCCCGGGGGGAGGGGAACTGAAGCTTTCTTT.

The rearrangement joins TRBV7-9 to TRBJ1-6; D is unclear. With 5 bases removed from V and 5 bases from J, the gap between germline ends came to 4 bases. This CDR3 has 12 residues. Germline V gene data show CDR1 as SEHNR and CDR2 as FQNEAQ (reference sequence). DNA of the CDR3: TGTGCCAGCAGCGTAAATAATTCACCCCTCCACTTT. Translating gives CASSVNNSPLHF.

This clonotype was counted ten times or more. The chain's CDR3 is CASSPGTSGDNEQFF. The CDR3 region has the DNA TGTGCCAGCAGCCCCGGGACTAGCGGCGACAATGAGCAGTTCTTC. The chain uses TRBV27 and TRBJ2-1; 11 bases agree with TRBD2. CDR3 length: 15 residues. J was trimmed by 5 bases and V by 6 bases; bases with no gene match: 6. Germline CDR1 MNHEY, CDR2 SMNVEV (reference sequence).

A word on this clonotype: The junction departs from germline at one end; a sequencing error may be responsible. The chain links TRBV24-1 to TRBJ2-3, with D unclear. The germline V gene encodes CDR1 KGHDR and CDR2 SFDVKD. The CDR3 consists of 15 residues. CDR3 residues: CAISESTGVGDTQYF. CDR3 nucleotides: TGTGCCATCAGTGAGTCGACCGGTGTTGGAGATACGCAGTATTTT.

The chain links TRBV7-3 to TRBJ1-2, with D possibly matching TRBD1 (6 bases). The CDR3 spans 14 residues. Between the trimmed V and J ends, which lost 3 bases and 7 bases, there was a span of 15 bases. Germline values: CDR1 SGHTA, CDR2 FQGTGA. The CDR3 region is CASSFWGGAAGYTF. The DNA of the CDR3 is TGTGCCAGCAGCTTCTGGGGGGGGGCAGCTGGCTACACCTTC.

The rearrangement joins TRBV11-2 to TRBJ1-2; D might be TRBD1 (5 bases). V shed 4 bases and J shed 9 bases, with 21 bases lying between them. Germline CDR1 SGHAT, CDR2 FQNNGV. The CDR3 is 15 amino acids. The CDR3 region has the DNA TGTGCCAGCAGCTCAAATACAGGTTCCGCGGGTAGCTACACCTTC. Encoded protein: CASSSNTGSAGSYTF.

This clonotype was observed at least ten times. The rearrangement joins TRBV10-1 to TRBJ2-7; weak D call: TRBD1 (6 bases). Germline V gene data show CDR1 as WNHNN and CDR2 as SYGVQD (reference sequence). V dropped 6 bases and J dropped 3 bases, with 12 bases sitting between them. The CDR3 length is 13 residues. The CDR3 DNA reads as TGCGCCAGCAGCCCCGGACAGAACTACGAGCAGTACTTC. Translation gives CASSPGQNYEQYF.

Ten or more counts support this clonotype. The rearrangement uses TRBV7-9 and TRBJ2-7, with TRBD2 as a possible D gene (7 bases). The CDR3 consists of 12 residues. Looked up from germline, CDR1 is SEHNR and CDR2 is FQNEAQ (reference sequence). Trimming stripped 5 bases from V and 7 bases from J, with 12 bases between. This CDR3 reads CASSAGAGEQYF. The CDR3 DNA sequence: TGTGCCAGCAGCGCGGGGGCGGGTGAGCAGTACTTC.

This clonotype was counted ten times or more. This chain connects TRBV19 to TRBJ1-2; 7 bases align to TRBD1. The CDR3 spans 16 residues. V shed 3 bases, J shed 1 base, and the junction held 8 bases outside the gene matches. In germline, CDR1 is LNHDA, CDR2 SQIVND (reference sequence). The CDR3 reads CASSISTGSLNYGYTF. CDR3 coding DNA: TGTGCCAGTAGTATTTCGACAGGGAGTCTTAACTATGGCTACACCTTC. The complete variable domain, with remaining parts taken from reference TRBV19 and TRBJ1-2, reads DGGITQSPKYLFRKEGQNVTLSCEQNLNHDAMYWYRQDPGQGLRLIYYSQIVNDFQKGDIAEGYSVSREKKESFPLTVTSAQKNPTAFYLCASSISTGSLNYGYTFGSGTRLTVV.